Here is one T cell receptor (beta chain) with its context. Antigen unknown. Blood samples were obtained at baseline, cycle 4 day 1, and cycle 7 day 1. The data originate from a study of OX40 agonist ivuxolimab in advanced cancers. Looking at the study overall: Patients received the agonistic anti-OX40 (CD134) antibody ivuxolimab. Of mixed ages from about 23 to 85 and averaging 60 years, the group was more than 65% male.

Study-level results: The CD4+ and CD8+ T cells in the blood had expanded clonally by week 6 at 0.1 to 3.0 mg/kg.

Assay used: immunoSEQ multiplex PCR; TCRdb lists only in-frame clones, some missing. The data show around 56,000 clones, with under 90% seen just once and more than 1.4% held by the top ten. The source of this sequence is an adult with an advanced solid tumor such as melanoma, head and neck, liver or kidney cancer. Sequences were derived from CD4+ or CD8+ T cells sorted from blood, sampled in a trial of the OX40 agonist ivuxolimab.

The CDR3 loop reads CASSFGRGEETQYF. The CDR3 coding sequence is TGTGCCAGCAGCTTCGGAAGGGGGGAAGAGACCCAGTACTTC. The chain is built from TRBV13 and TRBJ2-5; D is tentatively TRBD1 or TRBD2 (6 bases each). CDR3 size: 14 residues. The V end was cut by 3 bases, the J end by 3 bases, with 11 bases between. Germline V gene data show CDR1 as PRHDT and CDR2 as FYEKMQ (reference sequence).